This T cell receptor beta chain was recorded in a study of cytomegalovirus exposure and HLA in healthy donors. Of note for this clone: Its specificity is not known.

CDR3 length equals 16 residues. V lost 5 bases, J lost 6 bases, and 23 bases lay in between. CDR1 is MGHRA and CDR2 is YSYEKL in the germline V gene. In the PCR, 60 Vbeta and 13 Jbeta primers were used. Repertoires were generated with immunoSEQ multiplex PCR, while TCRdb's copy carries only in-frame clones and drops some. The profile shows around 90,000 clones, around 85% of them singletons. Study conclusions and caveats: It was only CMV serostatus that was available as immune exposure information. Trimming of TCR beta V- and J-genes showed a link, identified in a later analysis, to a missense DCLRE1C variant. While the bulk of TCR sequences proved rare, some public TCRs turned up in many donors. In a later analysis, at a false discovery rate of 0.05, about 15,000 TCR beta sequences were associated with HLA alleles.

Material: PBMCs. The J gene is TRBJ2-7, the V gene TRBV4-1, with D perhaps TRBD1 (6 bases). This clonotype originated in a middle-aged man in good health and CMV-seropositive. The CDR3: CASSVHQRGQLVEQYF. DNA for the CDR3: TGCGCCAGCAGCGTACATCAGCGCGGACAGCTTGTCGAGCAGTACTTC.